This T cell receptor (beta chain) stems from a study of radiotherapy plus CTLA-4 blockade in lung cancer. Overall study: Around 18% of enrolled patients responded objectively, and around 30% had disease control. Findings of the study overall: Peripheral blood showed expansion of tumor-derived TCR clones after radiotherapy and ipilimumab.

Germline V gene data show CDR1 as SQVTM and CDR2 as ANQGSEA. The V end was cut by 2 bases, the J end by 11 bases, with 9 bases between. This CDR3 has 10 residues. Profiled with immunoSEQ multiplex PCR; TCRdb holds only in-frame clones, not every one. Of some 120,000 clones in the sample, over 65% were seen once. It was focal radiation plus CTLA-4 blockade with ipilimumab that patients with chemo-refractory metastatic non-small-cell lung cancer received. With respect to this clone: Its specificity is not known.

Source: peripheral blood, taken from a patient treated with radiotherapy plus ipilimumab. V usage is TRBV29-1 and J usage is TRBJ1-1; possibly TRBD1 for D (6 bases). This TCR came from a human donor with non-small cell lung cancer that progressed on radiotherapy plus ipilimumab. Some clones in this sample may be carry-over from other donors' samples. CDR3 amino acids: CSVEKGGAFF. In nucleotides, the CDR3 is TGCAGCGTTGAAAAGGGGGGCGCTTTCTTT.